This TCR beta chain was documented in a study of graft-versus-host responses after intestinal transplantation. Study in general: Multivisceral, liver-intestinal, or isolated intestinal transplants were performed in recipients. General study findings and limits: Ileal or blood samples showed some GvH clones first, and such clones were also found in recipient marrow. Individuals carrying graft-donor T cell macrochimerism showed high graft-versus-host to host-versus-graft clonal ratios in allografts.

Profiling relied on immunoSEQ multiplex PCR, and the TCRdb table lists in-frame clones only, not all of them. The sample contains around 87,000 clones, roughly 90% of which appear only once. To note about this clone: Its antigen remains unknown.

Sequencing used unstimulated CD8+ T cells sorted from spleen or lymph node cells, obtained before transplant. This sequence originates from a human donor who was the organ donor for an intestinal transplant.

In DNA form, the CDR3 reads TGTGCCAGCAGCCAAGTGTCGACAGAGCTCAATCAGCCCCAGCATTTT. Encoded protein: CASSQVSTELNQPQHF. V usage is TRBV4-2 and J usage is TRBJ1-5, with a possible D match to TRBD1 (5 bases). Looked up from germline, CDR1 is LGHNA and CDR2 is YNFKEQ. The length of the CDR3 is 16 residues. The V gene lost 1 base and the J gene lost 3 bases, with 13 bases spanning the gap.